This TCR beta chain came from a study of blood T cell repertoires in COVID-19. Generated by immunoSEQ multiplex PCR, the TCRdb table keeps only in-frame clones and is missing some. The sample lists around 170,000 clones, around 85% seen once, with under 4.5% in the top ten. V was shortened by 2 bases and J by 1 base, with 5 bases between the two germline ends. This CDR3 has 13 residues. Germline V gene data show CDR1 as SGHDT and CDR2 as YYEEEE. Note on this clone: This sample includes further DNA sequences coding for the same CDR3.

The genes are TRBV5-6 and TRBJ2-3; D ambiguous. This sequence was found in an older woman with acute or convalescent COVID-19. The sample taken for sequencing was peripheral blood. CDR3 in DNA: TGTGCCAGCAGCTTCTCGGGCACAGATACGCAGTATTTT. Residues: CASSFSGTDTQYF.